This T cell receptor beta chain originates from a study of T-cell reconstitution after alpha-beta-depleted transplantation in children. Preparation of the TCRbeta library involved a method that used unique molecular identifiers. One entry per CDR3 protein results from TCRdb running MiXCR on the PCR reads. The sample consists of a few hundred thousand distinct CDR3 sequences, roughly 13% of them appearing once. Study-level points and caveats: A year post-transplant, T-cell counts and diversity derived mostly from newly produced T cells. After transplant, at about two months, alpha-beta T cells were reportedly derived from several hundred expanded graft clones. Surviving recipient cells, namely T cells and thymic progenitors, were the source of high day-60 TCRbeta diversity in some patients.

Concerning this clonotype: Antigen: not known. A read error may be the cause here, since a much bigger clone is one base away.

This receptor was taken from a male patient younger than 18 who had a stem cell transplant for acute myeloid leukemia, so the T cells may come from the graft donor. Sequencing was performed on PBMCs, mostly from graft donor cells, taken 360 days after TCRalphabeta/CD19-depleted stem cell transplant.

The CDR3 DNA reads TGTGCCAGCACCCCCCGGGCGTACAATCAGCAGTTCTTC. Its translation is CASTPRAYNQQFF. The gene calls are TRBV5-6 and TRBJ2-1, with unresolved D. CDR1 and CDR2 from the germline V gene are SGHDT and YYEEEE. The CDR3 totals 13 residues.